The 6 T cell receptor beta chains presented below share a single source sample, sequenced in a study of T cell responses to AZD1222 COVID-19 vaccine. Clones were read by immunoSEQ multiplex PCR, and TCRdb kept only the in-frame ones, dropping some. The sample yields fewer than 100,000 clones, approximately 88% seen once. Specimen: peripheral blood, collected 28 days after the second AZD1222 dose. All receptors derive from an adult who received the AZD1222 COVID-19 vaccine.

The V gene is TRBV11-2, the J gene TRBJ1-5; tentative D call: TRBD1 (5 bases). The CDR3 is made up of 13 amino acids. Germline V gene sequence: CDR1 SGHAT, CDR2 FQNNGV. V gave up 0 bases and J gave up 11 bases, with 11 bases separating them. CDR3 sequence (DNA): TGTGCCAGCAGCTTAGACCAGGGCCCGGCCCAGCATTTT. Its protein product is CASSLDQGPAQHF.

The chain uses TRBV19 and TRBJ1-1; D unresolved. V was pared by 5 bases and J by 4 bases, with 11 bases between. The CDR3 runs 13 residues. The germline gives CDR1 LNHDA, CDR2 SQIVND (reference sequence). CDR3 loop: CASSPLGRTEAFF. As DNA, the CDR3 is TGTGCCAGTAGTCCCCTAGGCCGCACTGAAGCTTTCTTT.

This chain joins TRBV7-2 and TRBJ2-5; possibly TRBD1 or TRBD2 for D (6 bases each). Per germline, CDR1 SGHTA and CDR2 FQGNSA. CDR3 length: 15 amino acids. Trimming cost V 4 bases and J 4 bases, with 16 bases left between them. CDR3 nucleotides: TGTGCCAGCAGCTCGACCCCATGGGGGGCAGAGACCCAGTACTTC. This translates into CASSSTPWGAETQYF.

The CDR3 spells CASGNYRSGRNEQFF. Here the CDR3 DNA reads TGTGCCAGCGGGAACTACAGGTCAGGCCGGAATGAGCAGTTCTTC. V gene TRBV6-5 combines with J gene TRBJ2-1, with D maybe TRBD1 (5 bases). V dropped 8 bases and J dropped 7 bases, with 21 bases sitting between them. CDR1 and CDR2 from the germline V gene are MNHEY and SVGAGI. This CDR3 region has 15 residues.

This chain connects TRBV7-8 to TRBJ2-1; D is unresolved. V lost 3 bases and J 10 bases, leaving 7 bases between the germline ends. Germline values: CDR1 SGHVS, CDR2 FQNEAQ. This CDR3 is 11 amino acids long. CDR3 bases: TGTGCCAGCAGCTTGTCCCTAGAGCAGTTCTTC. Translated: CASSLSLEQFF.

This chain connects TRBV19 to TRBJ2-1, with D possibly TRBD1 on 5 matching bases. V shed 7 bases and J shed 5 bases, with 18 bases lying between them. Germline V gene sequence: CDR1 LNHDA, CDR2 SQIVND (reference sequence). The CDR3 is 15 residues long. CDR3 residues: CASTSLAGSHNEQFF. In nucleotides, the CDR3 is TGTGCCAGTACCAGTCTTGCAGGGTCCCACAATGAGCAGTTCTTC.